The sequence of this TCR beta chain was determined in a study of beta chain features in type 1 diabetes. Study-wide points: Although PCR might favor shorter templates, it would do so equally in patients and controls. HLA effects on TCRB rearrangement stayed unresolved here.

Staining for CD45RO/CCR7/CD25/CD127/CD95/CD27 allowed sorting of CD4+ naive, central memory, regulatory and stem cell-like memory cells. For this clone: The antigen is unknown.

The investigators reverse transcribed all of the isolated RNA, so they sequenced expressed TCRB transcripts. Profiling relied on immunoSEQ multiplex PCR, and the TCRdb table lists in-frame clones only, not all of them. Of about 110,000 clones in the sample, around 40% were seen once. This sequence originates from a woman aged 18-29 years in good health. Material: stem cell memory CD4+ T cells from blood.

CDR3 residues: CASSSNIGREQYF. CDR3 bases: TGTGCCAGCAGTTCGAATATCGGGAGAGAGCAGTACTTC. V and J are TRBV27 and TRBJ2-7; tentative D call: TRBD2 (6 bases). V was trimmed by 4 bases and J by 7 bases, leaving 14 bases between them. The CDR3 spans 13 residues. Per the germline V gene, CDR1 is MNHEY and CDR2 is SMNVEV (reference sequence).